A selection of T cell receptor beta chains follows, all from one sample in a study of T cells in Graves' hyperthyroidism and ophthalmopathy. TCRdb used MiXCR to reprocess the multiplex PCR reads, holding one entry per CDR3 protein. Here the sample spans about half a million distinct CDR3 sequences, 20% being singletons. The sequenced sample consisted of blood. These receptors all stem from a man between 18 and 29 years old with Graves' hyperthyroidism. The CDR3 runs from the conserved cysteine through the conserved F or W. The D gene is left open where the match is weak. The size entry is marked missing in some rows and otherwise reads once, few, many or a size class.

cdr3_aa cdr3_nt v_call d_call clone_size j_call
CASSEEWVPFLGDSPLHF TGTGCCAGCAGTGAAGAGTGGGTCCCCTTCCTGGGGGACTCACCCCTCCACTTT TRBV6-1 . many TRBJ1-6
CSARERFSRGLTSYEQYF TGCAGTGCTAGAGAACGGTTTTCTCGGGGACTTACCAGCTACGAGCAGTACTTC TRBV20-1 . many TRBJ2-7
CASKLWVDSTLTLAKNIQYF TGTGCCAGCAAATTATGGGTAGACAGCACTCTTACCCTAGCCAAAAACATTCAGTACTTC TRBV6-4 . many TRBJ2-4
CASSATGGDTEAFF TGTGCCAGCAGCGCGACCGGGGGGGACACTGAAGCTTTCTTT TRBV6-1 . many TRBJ1-1
CASSSTPGTGRNEQYF TGTGCCAGCAGCTCTACTCCCGGGACAGGTAGGAACGAGCAGTACTTC TRBV28 TRBD1 many TRBJ2-7
CASSPRTGDEQYF TGTGCCAGTAGTCCAAGGACAGGTGACGAGCAGTACTTC TRBV19 TRBD1 many TRBJ2-7
CASSPSGLWEQYF TGTGCCAGCAGCCCCTCCGGCCTGTGGGAGCAGTACTTC TRBV28 . many TRBJ2-7
CASGSSGGGVGTEAFF TGTGCTAGTGGTTCCTCCGGGGGCGGGGTAGGGACTGAAGCTTTCTTT TRBV12-5 . few TRBJ1-1
CASSFLGATGELFF TGTGCCAGCAGTTTCCTGGGGGCCACCGGGGAGCTGTTTTTT TRBV12-3/TRBV12-4 . many TRBJ2-2
CASSSGPSGYEQYF TGTGCCAGCAGTTCCGGCCCTAGCGGATACGAGCAGTACTTC TRBV6-5 TRBD2 . TRBJ2-7
CATSEDPYYEQYF TGTGCCACAAGTGAGGACCCTTACTACGAGCAGTACTTC TRBV30 . . TRBJ2-7
CASTPGGADTGELFF TGTGCCAGCACCCCCGGAGGGGCTGACACCGGGGAGCTGTTTTTT TRBV6-1 . . TRBJ2-2
CASGIPDRDYSPLHF TGTGCCAGCGGAATTCCGGACAGGGATTATTCACCCCTCCACTTT TRBV6-1 TRBD1 many TRBJ1-6
CASSSGIGVNTEAFF TGTGCCAGCAGCTCAGGGATAGGGGTGAACACTGAAGCTTTCTTT TRBV11-2 . many TRBJ1-1
CASTSPDSGETQYF TGTGCCAGCACCTCGCCGGACAGTGGAGAGACCCAGTACTTC TRBV12-3/TRBV12-4 . many TRBJ2-5
CASSLGGAPEQYF TGCGCCAGCAGCTTGGGGGGGGCGCCCGAGCAGTACTTC TRBV5-1 . . TRBJ2-7
CASWGSVNQPQHF TGTGCCAGCTGGGGATCGGTCAATCAGCCCCAGCATTTT TRBV6-1 . once TRBJ1-5
CSVVQGARGYTF TGCAGCGTGGTACAGGGGGCTCGGGGCTACACCTTC TRBV29-1 TRBD1 . TRBJ1-2
CAWSVRQTANYGYTF TGTGCCTGGAGTGTAAGGCAGACAGCTAACTATGGCTACACCTTC TRBV30 . . TRBJ1-2
CSVELRAMNTEAFF TGCAGCGTTGAATTGAGGGCCATGAACACTGAAGCTTTCTTT TRBV29-1 . . TRBJ1-1
CASSLDRRRSNQPQHF TGTGCCAGCAGCTTAGATCGGAGGAGAAGCAATCAGCCCCAGCATTTT TRBV11-2 . . TRBJ1-5
CASSEGVSGYTF TGCGCCAGCAGCGAAGGGGTTTCGGGCTACACCTTC TRBV4-1 . . TRBJ1-2
CSAEGLQGNQPQHF TGCAGTGCAGAGGGACTCCAGGGAAATCAGCCCCAGCATTTT TRBV20-1 . few TRBJ1-5
CASSFLVGSGNTIYF TGTGCCAGCAGCTTTCTTGTGGGCTCTGGAAACACCATATATTTT TRBV13 . . TRBJ1-3
CASSSSDGEVSYEQYF TGTGCCAGCAGTTCATCGGACGGGGAGGTCTCGTACGAGCAGTACTTC TRBV27 . many TRBJ2-7
CASRIRGSGALNTGELFF TGTGCCAGCAGAATTCGTGGTAGCGGGGCCTTGAACACCGGGGAGCTGTTTTTT TRBV6-2/TRBV6-3 TRBD2 . TRBJ2-2
CASSPGPGGYTF TGTGCCAGCAGCCCCGGTCCGGGTGGCTACACCTTC TRBV5-5 . many TRBJ1-2
CASNDEFGYTF TGTGCCAGCAACGACGAGTTTGGCTACACCTTC TRBV28 . . TRBJ1-2
CSARTKAWPLETQYF TGCAGTGCTAGAACCAAGGCCTGGCCTCTGGAGACCCAGTACTTC TRBV20-1 . many TRBJ2-5
CASSLRGLGDIQYF TGTGCCAGCAGCTTGCGGGGGTTAGGGGACATTCAGTACTTC TRBV7-8 TRBD2 many TRBJ2-4
CASRSGSGTQPQHF TGTGCCAGCAGATCAGGGTCAGGGACTCAGCCCCAGCATTTT TRBV12-3/TRBV12-4 . . TRBJ1-5
CAWSVMVNYGYTF TGTGCCTGGAGTGTGATGGTAAACTATGGCTACACCTTC TRBV30 . . TRBJ1-2
CAISDTGGKGSQPQHF TGTGCCATCAGCGATACAGGGGGAAAGGGCAGTCAGCCCCAGCATTTT TRBV10-3 TRBD1 many TRBJ1-5
CASSEGQFNQPQHF TGTGCCAGCAGTGAAGGACAATTCAATCAGCCCCAGCATTTT TRBV2 . many TRBJ1-5
CSVGQSYGYTF TGCAGCGTTGGACAGTCCTATGGCTACACCTTC TRBV29-1 . many TRBJ1-2
CASSFHSSYEQYF TGTGCCAGCAGTTTTCACAGCTCCTACGAGCAGTACTTC TRBV27 . many TRBJ2-7
CASSPTGGGKTQYF TGTGCCAGCAGCCCCACAGGGGGCGGGAAGACCCAGTACTTC TRBV11-1 TRBD1 many TRBJ2-5
CASSLVPGQGKADTQHF TGTGCCAGCAGCTTAGTCCCTGGACAGGGGAAGGCAGATACGCAGCATTTT TRBV7-8 TRBD1 . TRBJ1-5
CASSAKDSPLHF TGTGCCAGCAGTGCCAAGGATTCACCCCTCCACTTT TRBV6-2/TRBV6-3 . many TRBJ1-6
CASGSDGVETQYF TGTGCCAGTGGGTCCGATGGAGTAGAGACCCAGTACTTC TRBV19 . many TRBJ2-5
CASSLPGASTSYGYTF TGTGCCAGCAGTTTGCCAGGGGCAAGTACGAGCTATGGCTACACCTTC TRBV12-3/TRBV12-4 . many TRBJ1-2
CASSPPNPDRLYEQYF TGTGCCAGCTCACCACCTAACCCGGACCGTCTCTACGAGCAGTACTTC TRBV18 . . TRBJ2-7
CASHQTGSTLKAFF TGTGCCAGTCACCAGACAGGGAGCACCCTTAAAGCTTTCTTT TRBV19 TRBD1 . TRBJ1-1
CASSYSSAGGYNSPLHF TGTGCCAGCAGTTACTCGTCAGCAGGGGGCTATAATTCACCCCTCCACTTT TRBV6-5 TRBD1 . TRBJ1-6
CASSFETGGDYGYTF TGCGCCAGCAGCTTCGAGACAGGGGGCGACTATGGCTACACCTTC TRBV5-1 TRBD1 many TRBJ1-2
CSVESQGYGYTF TGCAGCGTTGAAAGCCAGGGCTATGGCTACACCTTC TRBV29-1 . many TRBJ1-2
CASTPWGAQETQYF TGCGCCAGCACCCCCTGGGGGGCCCAAGAGACCCAGTACTTC TRBV5-1 . few TRBJ2-5
CATSEHKNTGELFF TGTGCCACCAGTGAGCACAAGAACACCGGGGAGCTGTTTTTT TRBV24-1 . few TRBJ2-2
CASSERGVGAGQPQHF TGTGCCAGCAGTGAACGGGGGGTGGGGGCAGGCCAGCCCCAGCATTTT TRBV6-1 . many TRBJ1-5
CASIIQATEAFF TGTGCCAGCATTATACAGGCCACTGAAGCTTTCTTT TRBV2 . . TRBJ1-1
CASSEAGTATYEQYF TGTGCCAGCAGTGAAGCCGGGACAGCAACCTACGAGCAGTACTTC TRBV6-1 TRBD1 many TRBJ2-7
CASSLALAASSYEQYF TGTGCCAGCAGCTTAGCACTAGCGGCGAGCTCCTACGAGCAGTACTTC TRBV7-8 TRBD2 many TRBJ2-7
CARTEATGELFF TGTGCCAGGACAGAAGCCACCGGGGAGCTGTTTTTT TRBV2 . few TRBJ2-2
CASAGQGRLGQYF TGTGCCAGCGCTGGACAGGGCCGGTTGGGGCAGTACTTC TRBV6-1 TRBD1 few TRBJ2-7
CASSRDSFYNSPLHF TGTGCCAGCAGTCGGGACTCCTTCTATAATTCACCCCTCCACTTT TRBV28 . few TRBJ1-6
CASGPPDRVGGNYGYTF TGTGCTAGTGGTCCCCCGGACAGGGTGGGTGGTAACTATGGCTACACCTTC TRBV12-5 TRBD1 many TRBJ1-2
CAISDRGEKVETQYF TGTGCCATCAGCGACCGGGGGGAAAAGGTGGAGACCCAGTACTTC TRBV10-3 TRBD2 few TRBJ2-5